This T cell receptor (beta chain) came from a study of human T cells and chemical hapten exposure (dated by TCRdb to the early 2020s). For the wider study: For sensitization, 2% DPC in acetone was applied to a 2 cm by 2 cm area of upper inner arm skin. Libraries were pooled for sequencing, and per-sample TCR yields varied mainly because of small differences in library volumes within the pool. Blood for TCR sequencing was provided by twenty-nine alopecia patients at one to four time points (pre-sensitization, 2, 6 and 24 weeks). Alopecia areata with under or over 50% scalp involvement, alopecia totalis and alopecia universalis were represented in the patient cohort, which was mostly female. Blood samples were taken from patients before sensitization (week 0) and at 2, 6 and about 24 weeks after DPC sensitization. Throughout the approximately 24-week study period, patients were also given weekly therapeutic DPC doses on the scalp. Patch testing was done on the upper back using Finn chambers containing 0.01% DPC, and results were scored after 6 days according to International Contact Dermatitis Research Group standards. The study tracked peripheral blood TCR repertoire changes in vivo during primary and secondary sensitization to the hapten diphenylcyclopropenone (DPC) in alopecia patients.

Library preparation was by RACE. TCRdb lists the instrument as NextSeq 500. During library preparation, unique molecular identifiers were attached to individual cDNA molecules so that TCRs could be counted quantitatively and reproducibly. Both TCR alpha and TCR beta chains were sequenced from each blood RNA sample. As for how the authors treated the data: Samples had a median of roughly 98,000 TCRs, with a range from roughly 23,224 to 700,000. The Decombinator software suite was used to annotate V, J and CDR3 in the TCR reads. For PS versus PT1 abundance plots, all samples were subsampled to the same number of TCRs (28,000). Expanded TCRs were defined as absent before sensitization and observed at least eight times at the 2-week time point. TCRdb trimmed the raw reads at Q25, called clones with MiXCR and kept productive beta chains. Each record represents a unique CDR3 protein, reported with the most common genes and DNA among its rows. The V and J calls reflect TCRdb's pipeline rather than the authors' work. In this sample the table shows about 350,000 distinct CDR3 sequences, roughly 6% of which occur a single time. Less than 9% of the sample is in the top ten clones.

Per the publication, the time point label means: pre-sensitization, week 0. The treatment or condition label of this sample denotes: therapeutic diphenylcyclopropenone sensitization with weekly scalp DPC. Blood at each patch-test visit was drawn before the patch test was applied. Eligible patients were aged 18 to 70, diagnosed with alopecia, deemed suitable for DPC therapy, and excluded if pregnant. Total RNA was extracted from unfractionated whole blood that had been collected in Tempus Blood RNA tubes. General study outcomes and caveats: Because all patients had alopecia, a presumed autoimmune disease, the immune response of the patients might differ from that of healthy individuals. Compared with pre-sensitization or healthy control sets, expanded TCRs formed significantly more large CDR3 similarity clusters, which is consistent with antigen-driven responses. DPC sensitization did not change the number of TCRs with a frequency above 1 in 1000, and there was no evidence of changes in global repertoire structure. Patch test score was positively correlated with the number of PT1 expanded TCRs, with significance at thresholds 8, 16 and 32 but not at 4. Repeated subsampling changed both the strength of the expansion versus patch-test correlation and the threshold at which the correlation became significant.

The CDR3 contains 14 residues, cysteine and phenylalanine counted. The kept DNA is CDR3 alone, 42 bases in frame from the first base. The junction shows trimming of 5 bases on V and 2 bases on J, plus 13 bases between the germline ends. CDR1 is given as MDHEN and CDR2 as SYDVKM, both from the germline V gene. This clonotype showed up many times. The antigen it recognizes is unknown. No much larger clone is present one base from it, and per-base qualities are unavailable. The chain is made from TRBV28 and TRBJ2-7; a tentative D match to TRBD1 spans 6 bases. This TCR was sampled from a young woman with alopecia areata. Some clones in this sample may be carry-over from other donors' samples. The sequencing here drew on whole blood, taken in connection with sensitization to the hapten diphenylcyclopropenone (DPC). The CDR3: CASSPTGLAYEQYF. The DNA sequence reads TGTGCCAGCAGTCCAACAGGGCTTGCCTACGAGCAGTACTTC. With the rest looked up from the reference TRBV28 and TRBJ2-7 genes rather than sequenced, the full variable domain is DVKVTQSSRYLVKRTGEKVFLECVQDMDHENMFWYRQDPGLGLRLIYFSYDVKMKEKGDIPEGYSVSREKKERFSLILESASTNQTSMYLCASSPTGLAYEQYFGPGTRLTVT.